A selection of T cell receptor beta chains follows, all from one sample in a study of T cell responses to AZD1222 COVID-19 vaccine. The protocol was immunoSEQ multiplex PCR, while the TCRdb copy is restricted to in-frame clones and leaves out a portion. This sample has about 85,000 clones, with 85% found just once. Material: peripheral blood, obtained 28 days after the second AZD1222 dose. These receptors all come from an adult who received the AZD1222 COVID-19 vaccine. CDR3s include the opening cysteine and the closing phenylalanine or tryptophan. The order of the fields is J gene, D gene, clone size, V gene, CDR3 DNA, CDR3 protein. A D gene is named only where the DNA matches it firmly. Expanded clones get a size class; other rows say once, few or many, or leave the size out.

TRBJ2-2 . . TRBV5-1 TGCGCCAGCAGCCCAGACAACCCCGACACCGGGGAGCTGTTTTTT CASSPDNPDTGELFF
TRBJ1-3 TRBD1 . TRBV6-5 TGTGCCAGCAGTAGGGACAGGGGGTCTGGAAACACCATATATTTT CASSRDRGSGNTIYF
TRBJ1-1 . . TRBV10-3 TGTGCCATCAGTAGGGACATAACGGCTGAAGCTTTCTTT CAISRDITAEAFF
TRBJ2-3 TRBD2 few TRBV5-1 TGCGCCAGCAGCTTGGTAGGACTAGCTGCAGATACGCAGTATTTT CASSLVGLAADTQYF
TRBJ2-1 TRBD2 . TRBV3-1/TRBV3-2 TGTGCCAGCAGCCAAGGGGGACTAGCGGGGGACCCCTACAATGAGCAGTTCTTC CASSQGGLAGDPYNEQFF
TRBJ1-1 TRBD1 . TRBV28 TGTGCCAGCAGTTTACAGGGGGTGGGAGCTTTCTTT CASSLQGVGAFF
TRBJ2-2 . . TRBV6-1 TGTGCCAGCAGTATTAGCACCGGGGAGCTGTTTTTT CASSISTGELFF
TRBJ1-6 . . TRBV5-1 TGCGCCAGCAGCTTGGACAGAAGCTCCTATAATTCACCCCTCCACTTT CASSLDRSSYNSPLHF
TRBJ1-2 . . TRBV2 TGTGCCAGCAGTGAGGCCGGGGGCTATGGCTACACCTTC CASSEAGGYGYTF
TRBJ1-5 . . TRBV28 TGTGCCAGCAGTTTTACAGGGAAGGGGTCTCAGCCCCAGCATTTT CASSFTGKGSQPQHF
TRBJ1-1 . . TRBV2 TGTGCCAGCCTCTTCAGCGCCGAAGCTTTCTTT CASLFSAEAFF
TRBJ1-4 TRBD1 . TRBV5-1 TGCGCCAGCAGCGAGCCGGGACAGGAACTGTTTTTT CASSEPGQELFF
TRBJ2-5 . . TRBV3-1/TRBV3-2 TGTGCCAGTGGGTTTTGGGGTAACCAAGAGACCCAGTACTTC CASGFWGNQETQYF
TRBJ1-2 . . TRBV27 TGTGCCAGCAGTATGGGACGGAACTATGGCTACACCTTC CASSMGRNYGYTF
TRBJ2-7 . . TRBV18 TGTGCCAGCTCACCTACACTCGGAGCAACCGACGAGCAGTACTTC CASSPTLGATDEQYF
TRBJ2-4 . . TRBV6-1 TGTGCCAGCGGAAACATTCAGTACTTC CASGNIQYF
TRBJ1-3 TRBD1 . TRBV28 TGTGCCAGCAGTTCCTGGACAGGGGCTGGAAACACCATATATTTT CASSSWTGAGNTIYF
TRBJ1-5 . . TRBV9 TGTGCCAGCAGCGAGGGGGGGGCTCAGCCCCAGCATTTT CASSEGGAQPQHF
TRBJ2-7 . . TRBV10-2 TGCGCCAGCTCGGCAACGAGCTCCTACGAGCAGTACTTC CASSATSSYEQYF
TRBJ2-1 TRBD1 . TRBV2 TGTGCCAGCAGCATCGGGACAGAGCCCAATGAGCAGTTCTTC CASSIGTEPNEQFF
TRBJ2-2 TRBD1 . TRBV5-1 TGCGCCAGCAGCTTGGACCGACAGGGGGCCGGGGAGCTGTTTTTT CASSLDRQGAGELFF
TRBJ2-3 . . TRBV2 TGTGCCAGCAGGGTCAGGGGCTGGGAAACAGATACGCAGTATTTT CASRVRGWETDTQYF
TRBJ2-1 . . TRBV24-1 TGTGCCACCAGTGATTTGCAGGGGGGTCGTCGACAGTTCTTC CATSDLQGGRRQFF